Listed below are T cell receptor beta chains from one sample, sequenced in a study of cytomegalovirus exposure and HLA in healthy donors. Measured with immunoSEQ multiplex PCR; TCRdb has only the in-frame clones, and not every one. The repertoire holds around 300,000 clones, with about 75% as singletons. The sequenced material came from PBMCs. The source of these receptors is a female donor in good health and CMV-seronegative. Both conserved end residues are part of each CDR3. The D gene is left open where the match is weak. Clone size appears in some rows only: once, few, many, or a class for an expanded clone.

CASRETGVANTEAFF TGTGCCAGCAGGGAGACAGGGGTGGCGAACACTGAAGCTTTCTTT - TRBJ1-1 TRBD1 TRBV6-6
CASGGADSYEQYF TGTGCCAGCGGGGGGGCGGACTCCTACGAGCAGTACTTC once TRBJ2-7 - TRBV2
CASSSGTSLQETQYF TGTGCCAGCAGCTCCGGGACTAGCCTTCAGGAGACCCAGTACTTC - TRBJ2-5 TRBD2 TRBV11-3
CASSQTEREGYEQYF TGTGCCAGCTCACAGACAGAGCGGGAGGGCTACGAGCAGTACTTC - TRBJ2-7 TRBD2 TRBV18
CASSTQSNSGRGETQYF TGTGCCAGTAGTACCCAATCGAATAGCGGCCGAGGGGAGACCCAGTACTTC - TRBJ2-5 - TRBV19
CASSLPTTNEKLFF TGTGCCAGCAGTTTACCTACAACTAATGAAAAACTGTTTTTT - TRBJ1-4 - TRBV28
CASSRFTGLALSSGANVLTF TGTGCCAGCAGCAGGTTTACTGGACTAGCGTTAAGCTCTGGGGCCAACGTCCTGACTTTC - TRBJ2-6 TRBD2 TRBV9
CASSLLASGRVSDEQFF TGCGCCAGCAGCTTGTTGGCTAGCGGGAGGGTTTCGGATGAGCAGTTCTTC - TRBJ2-1 TRBD2 TRBV5-1
CSSSPGQVVYFEQYF TGTTCCAGCAGTCCCGGACAGGTTGTCTACTTCGAGCAGTACTTC - TRBJ2-7 TRBD1 TRBV7-9
CASSGLAGVGETQYF TGCGCCAGCAGCGGACTAGCGGGAGTAGGAGAGACCCAGTACTTC - TRBJ2-5 TRBD2 TRBV5-1
CASRTSPNTGELFF TGTGCCAGCAGGACTAGCCCGAACACCGGGGAGCTGTTTTTT few TRBJ2-2 TRBD2 TRBV7-2
CASSSPGQRKTQYF TGTGCCAGCAGCTCACCGGGACAGAGGAAGACCCAGTACTTC few TRBJ2-5 TRBD1 TRBV5-6
CASSLTQGPNEQFF TGCGCCAGCAGCTTGACCCAGGGTCCCAATGAGCAGTTCTTC - TRBJ2-1 - TRBV5-1
CASTYFDGQNTEAFF TGTGCCAGCACCTACTTTGACGGACAGAACACTGAAGCTTTCTTT - TRBJ1-1 - TRBV5-5
CASRTDRTNQPQHF TGTGCCAGCAGGACGGACAGGACCAATCAGCCCCAGCATTTT - TRBJ1-5 TRBD1 TRBV2
CASSSTAGTYNEQFF TGTGCCAGCAGCTCTACAGCGGGGACCTACAATGAGCAGTTCTTC - TRBJ2-1 TRBD2 TRBV7-2
CASSGGTKETQYF TGTGCCAGCAGCGGGGGGACCAAAGAGACCCAGTACTTC - TRBJ2-5 - TRBV5-4
CASSADRDLEAFF TGTGCCAGCTCAGCCGACAGGGACCTTGAAGCTTTCTTT - TRBJ1-1 TRBD1 TRBV18
CASSLGPQGALTDTQYF TGTGCCAGCAGCTTGGGACCACAGGGAGCCCTCACAGATACGCAGTATTTT once TRBJ2-3 - TRBV5-4
CSVEDSPGFLGYTF TGCAGCGTTGAAGATTCCCCAGGGTTTCTCGGCTACACCTTC - TRBJ1-2 - TRBV29-1
CASSPSGTGVETQYF TGTGCCAGCAGCCCCTCCGGGACAGGAGTAGAGACCCAGTACTTC - TRBJ2-5 TRBD1 TRBV7-7
CASRELEATSGNTIYF TGTGCCAGCAGGGAGTTGGAGGCAACTTCAGGAAACACCATATATTTT - TRBJ1-3 - TRBV6-4
CASSELSSGNTIYF TGTGCCAGCAGTGAACTATCCTCTGGAAACACCATATATTTT - TRBJ1-3 - TRBV6-1
CASSQDRDGEQYF TGCGCCAGCAGCCAAGACAGAGATGGGGAGCAGTACTTC - TRBJ2-7 - TRBV5-1
CASSSQGSGNSPLHF TGTGCCAGCAGTTCTCAGGGTTCCGGTAATTCACCCCTCCACTTT - TRBJ1-6 - TRBV6-5
CAWSVQMAGGVQPQHF TGTGCCTGGAGTGTACAAATGGCAGGGGGCGTGCAGCCCCAGCATTTT once TRBJ1-5 TRBD1 TRBV30
CASSLGGTRYEQYF TGTGCCAGCAGCTTGGGAGGGACTCGCTACGAGCAGTACTTC - TRBJ2-7 - TRBV5-5
CASSYDLGGDEQYF TGTGCCAGCAGTTACGACTTGGGAGGAGACGAGCAGTACTTC few TRBJ2-7 - TRBV25-1
CASSADRGGTGELFF TGTGCCAGCAGCGCCGACAGGGGGGGGACCGGGGAGCTGTTTTTT - TRBJ2-2 TRBD1 TRBV7-3
CASSLEAGGSNEQFF TGTGCCAGCAGTTTAGAGGCGGGAGGTTCCAATGAGCAGTTCTTC - TRBJ2-1 TRBD2 TRBV27
CASSQYRVGSHEQFF TGTGCCAGCAGCCAATACAGGGTGGGGTCTCATGAGCAGTTCTTC - TRBJ2-1 - TRBV14
CASGRVGRSGNTIYF TGTGCCAGCGGCCGTGTGGGCCGCTCTGGAAACACCATATATTTT - TRBJ1-3 - TRBV27
CASSLGQPGNEQFF TGCGCCAGCAGCTTGGGACAACCTGGGAATGAGCAGTTCTTC - TRBJ2-1 - TRBV5-1
CAISGVGGEQPQHF TGTGCCATCAGTGGGGTGGGGGGGGAGCAGCCCCAGCATTTT - TRBJ1-5 - TRBV10-3
CATTNTGDSNQPQHF TGTGCCACCACCAACACAGGGGATAGCAATCAGCCCCAGCATTTT - TRBJ1-5 TRBD1 TRBV15
CASSDGWGERTDTQYF TGTGCCAGCAGTGATGGGTGGGGGGAAAGAACAGATACGCAGTATTTT - TRBJ2-3 - TRBV25-1
CASGLALGNGIRDTGELFF TGTGCCAGCGGCTTAGCGTTGGGTAACGGAATACGGGACACCGGGGAGCTGTTTTTT - TRBJ2-2 - TRBV7-9
CASSPGTSGRGYNEQFF TGTGCCAGCTCACCTGGGACTAGCGGGAGGGGTTACAATGAGCAGTTCTTC - TRBJ2-1 TRBD2 TRBV18
CASSLLPGTEAFF TGTGCCAGCAGCTTACTTCCGGGGACTGAAGCTTTCTTT - TRBJ1-1 - TRBV7-9
CASSPRGTGGHVKVYNEQFF TGCGCCAGCAGTCCACGTGGGACAGGGGGACATGTCAAGGTCTACAATGAGCAGTTCTTC - TRBJ2-1 TRBD1 TRBV23-1
CAISESADPNQPQHF TGTGCCATCAGTGAGTCGGCGGATCCGAATCAGCCCCAGCATTTT - TRBJ1-5 - TRBV10-3
CASSLRQGLAKNIQYF TGTGCCAGCAGTTTGAGGCAGGGACTAGCCAAAAACATTCAGTACTTC - TRBJ2-4 - TRBV28
CATSRGTDSVEQYF TGTGCCACCAGCAGAGGTACCGACTCTGTTGAGCAGTACTTC - TRBJ2-7 - TRBV15
CAWSVRSGAGNTIYF TGTGCCTGGAGTGTACGGTCGGGGGCTGGAAACACCATATATTTT - TRBJ1-3 - TRBV30
CASSELAGHYEQYF TGTGCCAGCAGTGAACTAGCGGGCCACTACGAGCAGTACTTC - TRBJ2-7 TRBD2 TRBV2
CASWGNYGYTF TGTGCCAGCTGGGGCAACTATGGCTACACCTTC - TRBJ1-2 - TRBV27
CASSLIQGGFYYEQYF TGTGCCAGCAGTTTGATCCAGGGAGGGTTTTACTACGAGCAGTACTTC - TRBJ2-7 TRBD2 TRBV28
CASSYDRGPGELFF TGTGCCAGCAGCTATGACAGGGGGCCCGGGGAGCTGTTCTTT - TRBJ2-2 TRBD1 TRBV5-6
CASSVGAALSYEQYF TGTGCCAGCAGCGTAGGGGCAGCTCTCTCGTACGAGCAGTACTTC - TRBJ2-7 - TRBV9
CASSSPRDSNYEQYF TGTGCCAGCAGCTCACCCCGGGACAGTAACTACGAGCAGTACTTC few TRBJ2-7 TRBD1 TRBV11-2
CASNEGRFALQETQYF TGCGCCAGCAACGAGGGCCGATTCGCCCTCCAAGAGACCCAGTACTTC once TRBJ2-5 - TRBV10-2
CASSHGRGAGANVLTF TGTGCCAGCAGTCACGGACGGGGGGCGGGGGCCAACGTCCTGACTTTC - TRBJ2-6 - TRBV25-1
CAARDSLTDTQYF TGTGCCGCAAGAGATTCTCTCACAGATACGCAGTATTTT - TRBJ2-3 - TRBV27
CASSGTRVHEQFF TGCGCCAGCAGTGGCACCAGGGTCCATGAGCAGTTCTTC - TRBJ2-1 - TRBV10-1
CASSRGAGEAYEQYF TGTGCCAGTAGTAGAGGGGCGGGAGAGGCCTACGAGCAGTACTTC few TRBJ2-7 TRBD2 TRBV19
CSAWTGGNTEAFF TGCAGCGCTTGGACAGGGGGGAACACTGAAGCTTTCTTT - TRBJ1-1 TRBD1 TRBV29-1
CASSSISQISGTF TGCGCCAGCAGCTCAATCTCACAGATCTCAGGGACCTTC - TRBJ1-2 - TRBV5-1
CASSYSWSKRNEQYF TGCGCCAGCAGTTACAGTTGGTCAAAAAGGAACGAGCAGTACTTC few TRBJ2-7 - TRBV23-1